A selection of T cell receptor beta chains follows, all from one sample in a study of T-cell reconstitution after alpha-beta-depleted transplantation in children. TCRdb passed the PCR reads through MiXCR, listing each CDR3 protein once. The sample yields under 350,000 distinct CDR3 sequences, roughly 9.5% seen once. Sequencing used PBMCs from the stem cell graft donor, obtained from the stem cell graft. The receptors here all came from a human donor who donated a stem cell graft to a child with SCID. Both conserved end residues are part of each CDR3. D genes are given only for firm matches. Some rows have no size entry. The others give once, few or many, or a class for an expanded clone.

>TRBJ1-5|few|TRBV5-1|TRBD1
TGCGCCAGCAGCTTGGAAGGACAGGTCTGGGAGCCCCAGCATTTT
CASSLEGQVWEPQHF
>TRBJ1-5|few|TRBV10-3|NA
TGTGCCATCAGTGAGAAGGACCAAAATCAGCCCCAGCATTTT
CAISEKDQNQPQHF
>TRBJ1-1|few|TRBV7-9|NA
TGTGCCAGCAGCTTACAACAGGTTAACACTGAAGCTTTCTTT
CASSLQQVNTEAFF
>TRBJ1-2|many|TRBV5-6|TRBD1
TGTGCCAGCAGCTGGGGACAGGAAACGGGAGGCTACACCTTC
CASSWGQETGGYTF
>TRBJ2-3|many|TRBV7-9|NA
TGTGCCAGCAGCCCCGGGCAGTATTTT
CASSPGQYF
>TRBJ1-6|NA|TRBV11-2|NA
TGTGCCAGCAGCTTACGGCTGGCTTCACCCCTCCACTTT
CASSLRLASPLHF
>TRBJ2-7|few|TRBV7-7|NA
TGTGCTAGCAGCCCCCCCGAGGGCGAGCAGTACTTC
CASSPPEGEQYF
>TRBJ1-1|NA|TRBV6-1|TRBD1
TGTGCCAGCAGAAAACAGACAGGGCCGAACACTGAAGCTTTCTTT
CASRKQTGPNTEAFF
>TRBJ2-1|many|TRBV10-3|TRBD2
TGTGCCATCAGTGAGTCGACTGGGTCTAGCGGCGACAATGAGCAGTTCTTC
CAISESTGSSGDNEQFF
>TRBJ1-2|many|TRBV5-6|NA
TGTGCCAGCAGCGGGGACCGCTACTATGGCTACACCTTC
CASSGDRYYGYTF
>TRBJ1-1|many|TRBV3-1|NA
TGTGCCAGCAGCAAAAGGGGAGCCACTGAAGCTTTCTTT
CASSKRGATEAFF
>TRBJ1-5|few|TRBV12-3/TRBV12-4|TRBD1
TGTGCCAGCAGCCCTAGGACAGGGTCGAATCAGCCCCAGCATTTT
CASSPRTGSNQPQHF
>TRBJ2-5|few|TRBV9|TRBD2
TGTGCCAGCAGCGTATGGACTAGCGGGGGCCAAGAGACCCAGTACTTC
CASSVWTSGGQETQYF
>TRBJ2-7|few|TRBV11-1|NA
TGTGCCAGCAGCCCCACGTCAGCCTACGAGCAGTACTTC
CASSPTSAYEQYF
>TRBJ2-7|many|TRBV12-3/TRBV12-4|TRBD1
TGTGCCAGCAGTTTAGTTGGGGACAGCTCCTACGAGCAGTACTTC
CASSLVGDSSYEQYF
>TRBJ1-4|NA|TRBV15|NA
TGTGCCACCAGCAGAGTTTATGGGGCAACTAATGAAAAACTGTTTTTT
CATSRVYGATNEKLFF
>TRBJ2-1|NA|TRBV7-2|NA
TGTGCCAGCAGCTTACTAAAGGGAGATCGGGATGAGCAGTTCTTC
CASSLLKGDRDEQFF
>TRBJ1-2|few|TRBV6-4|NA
TGTGCCAGCAGTGACTCGACTGGGGGCAATGGCTACACCTTC
CASSDSTGGNGYTF
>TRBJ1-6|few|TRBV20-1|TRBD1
TGCAGTGCTCTGGGACAGGGAGAATCACCCCTCCACTTT
CSALGQGESPLHF
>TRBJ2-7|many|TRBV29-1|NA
TGCAGCGTTGAAACTGGTAGGGCGCAGTACTTC
CSVETGRAQYF
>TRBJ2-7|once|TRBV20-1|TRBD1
TGCAGTGCTAGTCCAGGGGGTACCTACGAGCAGTACTTC
CSASPGGTYEQYF
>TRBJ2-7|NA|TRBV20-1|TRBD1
TGCAGTGTAGTGGGACAGGGGGCTCACGAGCAGTACTTC
CSVVGQGAHEQYF
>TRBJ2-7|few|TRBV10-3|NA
TGTGCCATCAGTGAGCCCGGACAGGAGCAGTACTTC
CAISEPGQEQYF
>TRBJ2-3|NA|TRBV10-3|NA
TGTGCCATCAGTGACCGACAGGTTCTAAGCACAGATACGCAGTATTTT
CAISDRQVLSTDTQYF
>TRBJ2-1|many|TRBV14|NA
TGTGCCAGCAGACACTTTTTGTACAATGAGCAGTTCTTC
CASRHFLYNEQFF
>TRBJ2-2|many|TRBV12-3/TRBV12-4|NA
TGTGCCAGCAGTATCCCAGACTACCACAACACCGGGGAGCTGTTTTTT
CASSIPDYHNTGELFF
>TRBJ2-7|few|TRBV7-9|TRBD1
TGTGCCAGCAGCCCCGTTGGGGGACAGCATGCCTACGAGCAGTACTTC
CASSPVGGQHAYEQYF
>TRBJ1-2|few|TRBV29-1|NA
TGCAGCGTTGCAACAGAAATTAACTATGGCTACACCTTC
CSVATEINYGYTF
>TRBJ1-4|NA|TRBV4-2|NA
TGTGCCAGCAGCCAAGAAGGTAGCGGACAGATAAATGAAAAACTGTTTTTT
CASSQEGSGQINEKLFF
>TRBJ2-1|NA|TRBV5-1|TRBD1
TGCGCCAGCAGCCTTATTGGACAGGGCGTGGGCAATGAGCAGTTCTTC
CASSLIGQGVGNEQFF
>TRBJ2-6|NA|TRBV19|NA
TGTGCCAGTAGATCGGACTCTGGGGCCAACGTCCTGACTTTC
CASRSDSGANVLTF
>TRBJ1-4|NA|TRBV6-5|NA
TGTGCCAGCAGTTACTCGGGGACGGTTGGGCTGTTTTTT
CASSYSGTVGLFF
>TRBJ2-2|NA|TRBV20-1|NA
TGCAGTGCTAGACTTGACTACAGGGCTAACACCGGGGAGCTGTTTTTT
CSARLDYRANTGELFF
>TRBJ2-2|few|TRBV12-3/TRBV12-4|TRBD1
TGTGCCAGCAGCTCCGGACAGGGGGCAGGGTCCGGGGAGCTGTTTTTT
CASSSGQGAGSGELFF
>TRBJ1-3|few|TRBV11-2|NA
TGTGCCAGCAGCTTATCTTCAGGGCCCCCTGGAAACACCATATATTTT
CASSLSSGPPGNTIYF
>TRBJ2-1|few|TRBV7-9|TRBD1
TGTGCCAGCAGCTTAGTTCGGGACAGCTCCTACAATGAGCAGTTCTTC
CASSLVRDSSYNEQFF
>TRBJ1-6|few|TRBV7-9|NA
TGTGCCAGCAGCTTCTCCCTTTCGCTTCAGGATTCACCCCTCCACTTT
CASSFSLSLQDSPLHF
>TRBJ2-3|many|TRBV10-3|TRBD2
TGTGCCATCAGTGAGGCTAGCGGGGGGTCAGATACGCAGTATTTT
CAISEASGGSDTQYF
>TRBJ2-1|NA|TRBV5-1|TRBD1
TGCGCCAGCAGCGGAGTTGACAGGGGGTACAATGAGCAGTTCTTC
CASSGVDRGYNEQFF
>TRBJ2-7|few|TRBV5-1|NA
TGCGCCAGCAGCCTGGTTCCTAGGTACGAGCAGTACTTC
CASSLVPRYEQYF
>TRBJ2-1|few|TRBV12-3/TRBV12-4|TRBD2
TGTGCCAGCAGTTGGCGCGGGGGGAGCTCCTACAATGAGCAGTTCTTC
CASSWRGGSSYNEQFF
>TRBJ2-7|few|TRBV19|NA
TGTGCCAGTAGTATAGGTAACTACGAGCAGTACTTC
CASSIGNYEQYF
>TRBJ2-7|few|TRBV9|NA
TGTGCCAGCAGCGTAGAGCCAGGAAGGTCCTACGAGCAGTACTTC
CASSVEPGRSYEQYF
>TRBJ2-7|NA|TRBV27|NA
TGTGCCAGCAGTTTATCCTCCCCACAGTACGAGCAGTACTTC
CASSLSSPQYEQYF